Listed below are T cell receptor beta chains from one sample, sequenced in a study of OX40 agonist ivuxolimab in advanced cancers. Produced via immunoSEQ multiplex PCR; TCRdb's table is partial and in-frame only. The sample contains tens of thousands of clones, around 88% of which appear only once. Sequenced material: CD4+ or CD8+ T cells sorted from blood, taken in a trial of the OX40 agonist ivuxolimab. These receptors were collected from an adult with an advanced solid tumor such as melanoma, head and neck, liver or kidney cancer. Each CDR3 is given with its conserved first and last residue. Each record gives: J gene, D gene, clone size, V gene, CDR3 DNA, CDR3 protein. D genes are given only for firm matches. The size of a clone is reported for some rows only, either as once, few or many, or as a class for expanded clones.

J gene: TRBJ1-5
D gene: -
clone size: -
V gene: TRBV28
CDR3 DNA: TGTGCCAGCAGTTCCCGAAAAGGATCAGGGAATCAGCCCCAGCATTTT
CDR3 protein: CASSSRKGSGNQPQHF

J gene: TRBJ1-1
D gene: -
clone size: -
V gene: TRBV7-9
CDR3 DNA: TGTGCCAGCAGCTTAGAAAGTGGGACGGAGAACACTGAAGCTTTCTTT
CDR3 protein: CASSLESGTENTEAFF

J gene: TRBJ1-3
D gene: TRBD1
clone size: few
V gene: TRBV9
CDR3 DNA: TGTGCCAGCAGCGGCGGACAGGTCCGCGGAAACACCATATATTTT
CDR3 protein: CASSGGQVRGNTIYF

J gene: TRBJ2-1
D gene: -
clone size: -
V gene: TRBV7-9
CDR3 DNA: TGTGCCAGCAGCTTTTCCCTGGAGACCCTACATGGCGATGAGCAGTTCTTC
CDR3 protein: CASSFSLETLHGDEQFF

J gene: TRBJ2-2
D gene: -
clone size: -
V gene: TRBV5-1
CDR3 DNA: TGCGCCAGCAGCTGGACAAACACCGGGGAGCTGTTTTTT
CDR3 protein: CASSWTNTGELFF

J gene: TRBJ2-2
D gene: -
clone size: -
V gene: TRBV9
CDR3 DNA: TGTGCCAGCAGCGTTGGCGGGGAGCTGTTTTTT
CDR3 protein: CASSVGGELFF

J gene: TRBJ1-1
D gene: -
clone size: -
V gene: TRBV9
CDR3 DNA: TGTGCCAGCAGCGGGGTTGGGGCTGAAGCTTTCTTT
CDR3 protein: CASSGVGAEAFF

J gene: TRBJ1-4
D gene: -
clone size: once
V gene: TRBV7-9
CDR3 DNA: TGTGCCAAACCACATGGGACCCGGCGAAGAGAAAAACTGTTTTTT
CDR3 protein: CAKPHGTRRREKLFF

J gene: TRBJ1-2
D gene: -
clone size: -
V gene: TRBV7-9
CDR3 DNA: TGTGCCAGCAAGGGGGAAGAAAGGGGCTACACCTTC
CDR3 protein: CASKGEERGYTF

J gene: TRBJ2-3
D gene: -
clone size: -
V gene: TRBV28
CDR3 DNA: TGTGCCAGCAGTTCCAGTGGACTTAGCACAGATACGCAGTATTTT
CDR3 protein: CASSSSGLSTDTQYF

J gene: TRBJ1-1
D gene: -
clone size: -
V gene: TRBV6-9
CDR3 DNA: TGTGCCAGCAGTTATACCCTCCCGGGGGCTGAAGCTTTCTTT
CDR3 protein: CASSYTLPGAEAFF

J gene: TRBJ1-4
D gene: -
clone size: -
V gene: TRBV11-3
CDR3 DNA: TGTGCCAGCAGCTACAGACCCGAAAAACTGTTTTTT
CDR3 protein: CASSYRPEKLFF

J gene: TRBJ1-1
D gene: -
clone size: large
V gene: TRBV9
CDR3 DNA: TGTGCCAGCAGGAAGGGGTCAGGGAGGACTGAAGCTTTCTTT
CDR3 protein: CASRKGSGRTEAFF

J gene: TRBJ1-3
D gene: -
clone size: -
V gene: TRBV9
CDR3 DNA: TGTGCCAGCAGCGAGTTCGGGCCACCTAGAGGAAACACCATATATTTT
CDR3 protein: CASSEFGPPRGNTIYF

J gene: TRBJ2-1
D gene: TRBD2
clone size: -
V gene: TRBV27
CDR3 DNA: TGTGCCAGCGGGTTCACGGGAGGGCCCTACAATGAGCAGTTCTTC
CDR3 protein: CASGFTGGPYNEQFF

J gene: TRBJ2-7
D gene: -
clone size: -
V gene: TRBV7-2
CDR3 DNA: TGTGCCAGCAAACCCTCAAGCTCCTACGAGCAGTACTTC
CDR3 protein: CASKPSSSYEQYF

J gene: TRBJ1-4
D gene: TRBD1
clone size: once
V gene: TRBV15
CDR3 DNA: TGTGCCACCAGCAGAGGGACAGGGCGGGAAAAACTGTTTTTT
CDR3 protein: CATSRGTGREKLFF

J gene: TRBJ1-2
D gene: -
clone size: -
V gene: TRBV5-1
CDR3 DNA: TGCGCCAGCAGCTTGGAAGGGGTTGGCTATGGCTACACCTTC
CDR3 protein: CASSLEGVGYGYTF

J gene: TRBJ2-2
D gene: -
clone size: once
V gene: TRBV6-5
CDR3 DNA: TGTGCCAGCACCTTTACTTGGCCCACCGGGGAGCTGTTTTTT
CDR3 protein: CASTFTWPTGELFF

J gene: TRBJ1-4
D gene: -
clone size: once
V gene: TRBV28
CDR3 DNA: TGTGCCAGCAGTTTATTTGGGGTCGGAACTAATGAAAAACTGTTTTTT
CDR3 protein: CASSLFGVGTNEKLFF

J gene: TRBJ2-3
D gene: TRBD2
clone size: -
V gene: TRBV27
CDR3 DNA: TGTGCCAGCAGCCCTTCCTTTAGCGGGGTCCTCACAGATACGCAGTATTTT
CDR3 protein: CASSPSFSGVLTDTQYF

J gene: TRBJ2-5
D gene: TRBD2
clone size: -
V gene: TRBV7-2
CDR3 DNA: TGTGCCAGCAGCTTAGCTCGGACTAGCGGGAGTGTTGAGACCCAGTACTTC
CDR3 protein: CASSLARTSGSVETQYF

J gene: TRBJ2-7
D gene: TRBD2
clone size: -
V gene: TRBV28
CDR3 DNA: TGTGCCAGCAGTCGTCCAGCGGGAAACTCCTACGAGCAGTACTTC
CDR3 protein: CASSRPAGNSYEQYF

J gene: TRBJ1-1
D gene: TRBD1
clone size: -
V gene: TRBV29-1
CDR3 DNA: TGCAGCGTTGGACAGGGGGCGAGCACTGAAGCTTTCTTT
CDR3 protein: CSVGQGASTEAFF

J gene: TRBJ2-1
D gene: -
clone size: -
V gene: TRBV6-4
CDR3 DNA: TGTGCCAGCAGCGTGCGGGACAGTTACAATGAGCAGTTCTTC
CDR3 protein: CASSVRDSYNEQFF

J gene: TRBJ2-5
D gene: TRBD2
clone size: once
V gene: TRBV29-1
CDR3 DNA: TGCAGCGTTGATGGGACTAGCGGGGGGGCAGAGGAGACCCAGTACTTC
CDR3 protein: CSVDGTSGGAEETQYF

J gene: TRBJ2-1
D gene: TRBD2
clone size: -
V gene: TRBV27
CDR3 DNA: TGTGCCAGCAGTTTAGGGACTAGCCTCAATGAGCAGTTCTTC
CDR3 protein: CASSLGTSLNEQFF

J gene: TRBJ1-4
D gene: -
clone size: -
V gene: TRBV9
CDR3 DNA: TGTGCCAGCAGCAACTTCGGACGTAGGGCGGGAGAAGAAAAACTGTTTTTT
CDR3 protein: CASSNFGRRAGEEKLFF

J gene: TRBJ1-1
D gene: -
clone size: -
V gene: TRBV6-1
CDR3 DNA: TGTGCCAGCAGTGAAGAGCAAAGCCTAGGGGGGGCTCGATCTGAAGCTTTCTTT
CDR3 protein: CASSEEQSLGGARSEAFF

J gene: TRBJ1-3
D gene: -
clone size: -
V gene: TRBV7-9
CDR3 DNA: TGTGCCAGCAGCTTAGGGTTCGGGGCAGAAGGAAACACCATATATTTT
CDR3 protein: CASSLGFGAEGNTIYF

J gene: TRBJ1-1
D gene: -
clone size: once
V gene: TRBV9
CDR3 DNA: TGTGCCAGCAGCGTAGGGGCGATGAACACTGAAGCTTTCTTT
CDR3 protein: CASSVGAMNTEAFF

J gene: TRBJ2-1
D gene: TRBD1
clone size: -
V gene: TRBV4-1
CDR3 DNA: TGCGCCAGCAGCCACGTGGACAGGGGGCCGGATGAGCAGTTCTTC
CDR3 protein: CASSHVDRGPDEQFF

J gene: TRBJ2-1
D gene: TRBD2
clone size: -
V gene: TRBV4-1
CDR3 DNA: TGCGCCAGCAGCCCCACCCCCTCCGAGGGAGGGGTCTACAATGAGCAGTTCTTC
CDR3 protein: CASSPTPSEGGVYNEQFF

J gene: TRBJ1-1
D gene: TRBD1
clone size: -
V gene: TRBV5-4
CDR3 DNA: TGTGCCAGCAGCTTGGGGGACAGGGTTGAAGCTTTCTTT
CDR3 protein: CASSLGDRVEAFF